This T cell receptor (beta chain) was observed in a study of cytomegalovirus exposure and HLA in healthy donors. The PCR was carried out with 60 Vbeta primers and 13 Jbeta primers. The repertoire was sequenced with immunoSEQ multiplex PCR; TCRdb's copy has only in-frame clones and lacks some. The repertoire consists of around 150,000 clones, with over 70% occurring once and the leading ten covering approximately 3%. Specimen: PBMCs. The clonotype originates from a male donor in good health and CMV-seronegative.

CDR3 region: CASSSRTPGGNYGYTF. Here the CDR3 DNA reads TGTGCCAGCAGTTCAAGGACCCCGGGGGGTAACTATGGCTACACCTTC. This chain connects TRBV27 to TRBJ1-2, with a tentative D call TRBD1 (5 bases). V lost 4 bases and J lost 1, with 16 bases in between. CDR3 size: 16 residues. Germline CDR1 reads MNHEY; CDR2 reads SMNVEV (reference sequence).